Sequencing of this T cell receptor (beta chain) was carried out in a study of OX40 agonist ivuxolimab in advanced cancers. Study information: Patients were treated with ivuxolimab, an agonistic anti-OX40 (CD134) antibody. Each patient was given ivuxolimab into a vein every 2 weeks, at 0.01 to 10 mg/kg. Study-level results: It was also the case that some nonresponders had low normalized T-cell clonal expansion.

Assay: immunoSEQ multiplex PCR; the TCRdb copy retains only in-frame clones and omits some. Of more than 9,500 clones in the sample, approximately 86% are singletons; the top ten hold 25% to 35%. Note on this clone: Its antigen is currently unknown.

Specimen: CD4+ or CD8+ T cells sorted from blood, collected in a trial of the OX40 agonist ivuxolimab. This TCR was sampled from an adult with an advanced solid tumor such as melanoma, head and neck, liver or kidney cancer.

CDR3 amino acids: CAWTTKGLAGKANTGELFF. The CDR3, as DNA: TGTGCCTGGACCACAAAAGGACTAGCGGGGAAAGCGAACACCGGGGAGCTGTTTTTT. This chain connects TRBV30 to TRBJ2-2; 12 bases are shared with TRBD2. V lost 4 bases, J lost 0 bases, and 12 bases stayed unmatched. CDR1 is GTSNPN, CDR2 SVGIG, per germline (reference sequence). This CDR3 is 19 amino acids long.